This passage covers 10 T cell receptor beta chains from one sample sequenced in a study of control samples from healthy donors and cancer patients (dated by TCRdb to the early 2020s). Preparation of the library involved the immunoSEQ multiplex PCR assay. As stored in TCRdb, this immuneACCESS dataset retains in-frame rearrangements with V and J assigned. A fraction of the clones does not appear; measured against another copy, unresolved V genes explain less than half of the discrepancy, and the remainder lacks a known reason. The sample table holds tens of thousands of clones, of which more than 75% were seen once. The ten largest clones represent around 2% of the sample. Sequences were obtained from PBMCs. These receptors all stem from a woman between 50 and 59 years old with head and neck cancer.

This clone has a handful of counts. The chain is built from TRBV18 and TRBJ1-6; D not certain. V was pared by 2 bases and J by 14 bases, with 19 bases between. The germline V gene has CDR1 KGHSH and CDR2 LQKENI. The CDR3 totals 15 residues. CDR3 nucleotide sequence: TGTGCCAGCTCACCAACGCAGGTATCCCCTATAACCCTCCACTTT. Its protein product is CASSPTQVSPITLHF.

V and J are TRBV7-3 and TRBJ2-2, with 9 bases identical to TRBD1. The J segment lost 0 bases and the V segment lost 1 base, leaving 3 bases of the junction unmatched. Germline loops: CDR1 SGHTA, CDR2 FQGTGA. There are 17 residues in the CDR3. The CDR3 DNA reads TGTGCCAGCAGCTTAAAGGGACAGGGATCGAACACCGGGGAGCTGTTTTTT. This gives the protein CASSLKGQGSNTGELFF.

The chain recombines TRBV27 with TRBJ1-6; no firm D call. This CDR3 spans 16 amino acids. Trimming pared 1 base from V and 3 bases from J, leaving 10 bases between. Germline CDR1 reads MNHEY; CDR2 reads SMNVEV (reference sequence). The CDR3 protein is CASSLWAPSYNSPLHF. The CDR3 DNA is TGTGCCAGCAGTTTATGGGCACCCAGCTATAATTCACCCCTCCACTTT.

The genes are TRBV6-2 or TRBV6-3 and TRBJ2-3; TRBD2 agrees at 13 bases. Germline trimming cut 2 bases from V and 2 bases from J; bases unmatched to any gene: 7. This CDR3 has 18 amino acids. The germline gives CDR1 MNHEY, CDR2 SVGEGT. CDR3 amino acids: CASSYGWTSGRYTDTQYF. The DNA of the CDR3 is TGTGCCAGCAGTTACGGGTGGACTAGCGGGAGATACACAGATACGCAGTATTTT.

V gene TRBV10-1 combines with J gene TRBJ2-1; maybe TRBD1 (5 bases). Trimming left V 7 bases short and J 7 bases short, with 8 bases between. This CDR3 is 11 amino acids long. The germline CDR1 and CDR2 sequences are WNHNN and SYGVQD (reference sequence). The DNA for the CDR3 is TGCGCCAGCAACCGGACAAATGAGCAGTTCTTC. It encodes CASNRTNEQFF.

The chain has TRBV19 and TRBJ2-5; 12 bases are a match to TRBD2. CDR1 LNHDA and CDR2 SQIVND come from the germline V gene (reference sequence). J lost 7 bases, V lost 7 bases, and 4 bases had no gene match. The CDR3 runs 13 residues. The CDR3 DNA sequence: TGTGCCAGTACCCAACTAGCGGGGGGGACCCAGTACTTC. The encoded protein is CASTQLAGGTQYF.

The chain carries TRBV11-2 and TRBJ1-1; possible D gene TRBD1, 5 bases. Germline lookup yields CDR1 SGHAT and CDR2 FQNNGV. The CDR3 runs to 15 residues. V lost 1 base, J lost 4 bases, and 13 bases lay in between. In DNA, the CDR3 is TGTGCCAGCAGCTTAGCTACCGGGACTTCCACTGAAGCTTTCTTT. Encoded protein: CASSLATGTSTEAFF.

This CDR3 reads CSVEGLQGIRYNEQFF. CDR3 sequence (DNA): TGCAGCGTTGAAGGTTTACAGGGGATAAGGTACAATGAGCAGTTCTTC. The J gene is TRBJ2-1, the V gene TRBV29-1, with 7 bases aligning to TRBD1. The length of the CDR3 is 16 residues. The trim removed 1 base at V and 4 bases at J, leaving 10 bases unmatched. Germline lookup yields CDR1 SQVTM and CDR2 ANQGSEA.

V and J are TRBV30 and TRBJ2-7; D is possibly TRBD1 (6 bases). Looked up from germline, CDR1 is GTSNPN and CDR2 is SVGIG (reference sequence). The CDR3 covers 13 residues. The CDR3 nucleotides are TGTGCTGCAAAAAGGGGGTTTACCTACGAGCAGTACTTC. Translating it yields CAAKRGFTYEQYF.

The chain uses TRBV5-4 and TRBJ2-5, with D tentatively TRBD2 (6 bases). The CDR3 has 15 residues. The ends were cut back, 0 bases at V and 4 bases at J, with 13 bases in the middle. CDR1 is SGHNT and CDR2 is YYREEE in the germline V gene (reference sequence). This CDR3 reads CASSLAGWGGETQYF. In DNA, the CDR3 is TGTGCCAGCAGCTTGGCGGGGTGGGGAGGAGAGACCCAGTACTTC.